This TCR beta chain originates from a study of T cell responses to AZD1222 COVID-19 vaccine. This clone appeared once. Its antigen is as yet unknown. Findings and caveats of the study: Breadth and depth of Spike-specific TCRs rose after two AZD1222 doses. Reportedly, close to half of spike-specific TCRs are directed against unmutated variant regions.

Repertoires were generated with immunoSEQ multiplex PCR, while TCRdb's copy carries only in-frame clones and drops some. The sample holds about 150,000 clones; 84% are singletons and the top ten take roughly 3.9%. Sequenced here: peripheral blood, sampled on day 0 of AZD1222 vaccination. The receptor comes from an adult in good health.

CDR3 coding DNA: TGTGCCACCAGTGATTCGTCGGGGACAGGGGATAGCTACACCTTC. As protein: CATSDSSGTGDSYTF. The chain carries TRBV24-1 and TRBJ1-2; 10 nucleotides match TRBD1. Germline V lookup: CDR1 KGHDR, CDR2 SFDVKD. This CDR3 has 15 residues. V lost 2 bases and J lost 9; bases outside the gene matches: 8.